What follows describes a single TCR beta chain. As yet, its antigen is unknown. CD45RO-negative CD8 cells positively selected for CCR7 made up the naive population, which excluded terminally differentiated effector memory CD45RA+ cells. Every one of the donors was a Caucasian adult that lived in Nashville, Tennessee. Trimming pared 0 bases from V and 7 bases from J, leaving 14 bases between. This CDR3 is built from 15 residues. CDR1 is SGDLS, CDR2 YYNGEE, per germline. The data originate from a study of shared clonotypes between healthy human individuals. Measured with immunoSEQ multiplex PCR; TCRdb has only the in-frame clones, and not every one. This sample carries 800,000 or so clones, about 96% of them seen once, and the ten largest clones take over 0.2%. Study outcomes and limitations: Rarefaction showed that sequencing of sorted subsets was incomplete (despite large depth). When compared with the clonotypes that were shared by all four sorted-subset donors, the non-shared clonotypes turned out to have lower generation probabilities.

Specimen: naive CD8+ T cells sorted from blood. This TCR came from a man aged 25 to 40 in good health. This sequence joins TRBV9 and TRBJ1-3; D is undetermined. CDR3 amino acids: CASSVEVLGGNTIYF. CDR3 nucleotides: TGTGCCAGCAGCGTAGAGGTCTTGGGCGGCAACACCATATATTTT.